The 23 T cell receptor beta chains below were found in one sample sequenced in a study of T cells in Graves' hyperthyroidism and ophthalmopathy. Researchers took RNA transcripts and amplified the TCR beta CDR3 regions from them. First-round RT-PCR of the TCR CDR3 relied on the HTBI primer set. TCRdb redid the calling of the multiplex PCR reads with MiXCR, one entry per CDR3 protein. The table records fewer than 55,000 distinct CDR3 sequences, approximately 53% of them present only once. The specimen was peripheral blood or thyroid tissue (not recorded which). These TCRs come from a man between 18 and 35 years old with Graves' hyperthyroidism.

This clonotype was seen at least ten times. The genes are TRBV12-3 or TRBV12-4 and TRBJ1-6; no clear D. Trimming stripped 7 bases from V and 0 bases from J, with 13 bases between. CDR3 length: 16 residues. The chain's CDR3 is CASTQDLGSYNSPLHF. The CDR3 DNA sequence: TGTGCCAGCACCCAAGACTTGGGCTCCTATAATTCACCCCTCCACTTT.

V is TRBV7-2 and J is TRBJ2-7, with 9 positions matching TRBD2. V was clipped by 3 bases and J by 7 bases; unmatched bases: 7. Germline V gene data show CDR1 as SGHTA and CDR2 as FQGNSA. The CDR3 is 14 residues long. CDR3 amino acids: CASSLNSGSSEQYF. The CDR3 DNA is TGTGCCAGCAGCTTGAATAGCGGGAGTAGTGAGCAGTACTTC.

By sample fraction, this clonotype is large. The chain links TRBV10-2 to TRBJ2-5, with D tentatively TRBD2 (6 bases). Germline CDR1 is WSHSY and CDR2 is SAAADI. This CDR3 is built from 14 residues. V gave up 5 bases and J gave up 0 bases, with 10 bases separating them. CDR3: CASSISGDQETQYF. The DNA for the CDR3 is TGCGCCAGCAGTATTAGCGGCGACCAAGAGACCCAGTACTTC.

V usage is TRBV7-2 and J usage is TRBJ1-6; D is possibly TRBD1 (6 bases). The CDR3 has 15 amino acids. Trimming removed 1 base from V and 10 bases from J, with 14 bases in between. CDR1 is SGHTA and CDR2 is FQGNSA in the germline V gene. Here the CDR3 DNA reads TGTGCCAGCAGCTTAGTGGGCAGGGGAGAATCACCCCTCCACTTT. It codes for CASSLVGRGESPLHF.

The gene calls are TRBV10-2 and TRBJ1-1, with D tentatively TRBD1 (5 bases). V lost 1 base, J lost 5 bases, and 14 bases lay in between. The CDR3 sequence is 15 residues long. CDR1 is WSHSY, CDR2 SAAADI, per germline. The CDR3 spells CASSEFFQGRTEAFF. DNA for the CDR3: TGCGCCAGCAGTGAGTTCTTTCAGGGAAGAACTGAAGCTTTCTTT.

This clonotype showed up many times. The gene calls are TRBV5-6 and TRBJ1-1; tentatively, D is TRBD1 (5 bases). This CDR3 contains 11 residues. The germline gives CDR1 SGHDT, CDR2 YYEEEE. V dropped 4 bases and J dropped 12 bases, with 13 bases sitting between them. CDR3 in DNA: TGTGCCAGCAGCCGGGACCGCTTGACTTTCTTT. This encodes CASSRDRLTFF.

Of note for this clonotype: One end of the junction does not line up with germline, which may come from a read error. This chain's CDR3 is CANSQGPRGEAQYF. The DNA of the CDR3 is TGTGCCAACAGCCAGGGTCCCCGGGGGGAGGCCCAGTACTTC. The rearrangement uses TRBV7-6 and TRBJ2-5, with 7 bases that match TRBD2. Germline V lookup: CDR1 SGHVS, CDR2 FNYEAQ. The length of the CDR3 is 14 residues. Variable domain in full (rest from reference TRBV7-6 and TRBJ2-5): GAGVSQSPRYKVTKRGQDVALRCDPISGHVSLYWYRQALGQGPEFLTYFNYEAQQDKSGLPNDRFSAERPEGSISTLTIQRTEQRDSAMYRCANSQGPRGEAQYFGPGTRLLVL.

This clonotype was seen repeatedly, ten times or more. The rearrangement joins TRBV7-2 to TRBJ2-2; D gene uncertain. The CDR3 loop spans 12 amino acids. The V gene lost 5 bases and the J gene lost 7 bases, with 8 bases spanning the gap. Germline values: CDR1 SGHTA, CDR2 FQGNSA. The CDR3 loop reads CASSTYLGELFF. For the CDR3, the DNA is TGTGCCAGCAGCACCTATCTCGGGGAGCTGTTTTTT.

The sample holds one count of this clonotype. This is likely a read error, given that the CDR3 carries no conserved phenylalanine or tryptophan at its end. The DNA is left out, because the CDR3 cannot be placed on it with certainty; the CDR3 is given as TCRdb lists it. The genes are TRBV9 and TRBJ1-2; the table's D call, TRBD1, has no DNA check behind it. The CDR3 extends over 15 residues, inclusive of both ends. Germline values: CDR1 SGDLS, CDR2 YYNGEE. CDR3 sequence reads: CASSTRGQGHYGYAL.

Many counts were recorded for this clonotype. The chain carries TRBV7-6 and TRBJ1-3; D remains ambiguous. This CDR3 has 17 amino acids. Germline V gene lookup returns CDR1 SGHVS and CDR2 FNYEAQ. V lost 1 base, J lost 0 bases, and 13 bases lay in between. The CDR3 nucleotides read TGTGCCAGCAGCTTAGTAGGCGGCACTGACTCTGGAAACACCATATATTTT. It specifies CASSLVGGTDSGNTIYF.

The chain links TRBV28 to TRBJ1-6; D uncertain. This CDR3 is built from 16 residues. CDR1 MDHEN and CDR2 SYDVKM come from the germline V gene. V was pared by 2 bases and J by 5 bases, with 13 bases between. Here the CDR3 DNA reads TGTGCCAGCAGTTTAGGGCGGGCAGTCAATAATTCACCCCTCCACTTT. It translates to CASSLGRAVNNSPLHF. The full variable domain, rest sourced from reference TRBV28 and TRBJ1-6, is DVKVTQSSRYLVKRTGEKVFLECVQDMDHENMFWYRQDPGLGLRLIYFSYDVKMKEKGDIPEGYSVSREKKERFSLILESASTNQTSMYLCASSLGRAVNNSPLHFGNGTRLTVT.

The chain is built from TRBV5-1 and TRBJ1-2; the D is unclear. CDR3 length: 14 residues. The germline CDR1 and CDR2 sequences are SGHRS and YFSETQ. Trimming pared 0 bases from V and 3 bases from J, leaving 9 bases between. The chain's CDR3 is CASSLDSGYYGYTF. In DNA form, the CDR3 reads TGCGCCAGCAGCTTGGACAGCGGCTACTATGGCTACACCTTC. Filled out from reference TRBV5-1 and TRBJ1-2, the complete variable domain reads KAGVTQTPRYLIKTRGQQVTLSCSPISGHRSVSWYQQTPGQGLQFLFEYFSETQRNKGNFPGRFSGRQFSNSRSEMNVSTLELGDSALYLCASSLDSGYYGYTFGSGTRLTVV.

This clonotype was picked up many times. The chain uses TRBV20-1 and TRBJ1-2, with 7 bases lining up with TRBD1. There are 16 residues in the CDR3. CDR1 and CDR2 from the germline V gene are DFQATT and SNEGSKA (reference sequence). J lost 1 base, V lost 3 bases, and 11 bases had no gene match. The CDR3 here is CSARRQGIYHNYGYTF. Written as DNA, the CDR3 is TGCAGTGCTAGGCGACAGGGAATATACCATAACTATGGCTACACCTTC.

J is TRBJ2-7 and V is TRBV10-2; D is perhaps TRBD1 (6 bases). The length of the CDR3 is 12 residues. CDR1 and CDR2 (germline): WSHSY, SAAADI. V gave up 8 bases and J gave up 3 bases, with 11 bases separating them. This chain's CDR3 is CASRDTNYEQYF. The CDR3 bases are TGCGCCAGCCGGGACACCAACTACGAGCAGTACTTC.

Many counts were recorded for this clonotype. The chain combines TRBV7-9 with TRBJ2-7; D possibly corresponds to TRBD1 (5 bases). Germline V lookup: CDR1 SEHNR, CDR2 FQNEAQ (reference sequence). The CDR3 consists of 15 residues. V was clipped by 3 bases and J by 5 bases, with 17 bases between them. The CDR3 sequence: CASSFQGGPRDEQYF. Written as DNA, the CDR3 is TGTGCCAGCAGCTTTCAGGGCGGCCCTCGGGACGAGCAGTACTTC.

On this clonotype: Compared with germline, one end of the junction differs, possibly owing to a read error. The rearrangement links TRBV7-2 to TRBJ1-6; 9 bases line up with TRBD1. CDR3 size: 14 residues. From germline, CDR1 is SGHTA and CDR2 FQGNSA. The CDR3 reads CASSIQGAYSPLYF. The CDR3 nucleotides are TGTGCCAGCAGCATACAGGGGGCGTATTCACCCCTCTACTTT.

The chain couples TRBV7-6 to TRBJ1-6, with D possibly TRBD1 on 6 matching bases. The germline gives CDR1 SGHVS, CDR2 FNYEAQ. The CDR3 loop spans 13 amino acids. V lost 5 bases and J 7 bases, leaving 9 bases between the germline ends. The chain's CDR3 is CASSPGQNSPLHF. DNA of the CDR3: TGTGCCAGCAGCCCGGGACAAAATTCACCCCTCCACTTT.

The chain uses TRBV30 and TRBJ1-1, with D uncertain. CDR1 and CDR2 (germline): GTSNPN, SVGIG (reference sequence). The ends were cut back, 0 bases at V and 8 bases at J, with 22 bases in the middle. The CDR3 has 16 residues. The CDR3 DNA is TGTGCCTGGAGTGTACCCAAAACGGCGACGTCGGGGGAAGCTTTCTTT. Protein product: CAWSVPKTATSGEAFF.

This clonotype has ten or more counts. The chain carries TRBV7-2 and TRBJ2-3; D uncertain. Trimming removed 5 bases at V and 4 bases at J, with 13 bases between. Germline V gene data show CDR1 as SGHTA and CDR2 as FQGNSA. CDR3 size: 14 residues. The CDR3 nucleotides read TGTGCCAGCAGCCCCGATGTGGCTTCAGATACGCAGTATTTT. This translates into CASSPDVASDTQYF.

About this clonotype itself: A much larger clone sits a single nucleotide away, making a read error possible. This chain connects TRBV5-1 to TRBJ2-5, with D maybe TRBD1 (6 bases). Germline CDR1 and CDR2: SGHRS and YFSETQ. This CDR3 contains 13 residues. The CDR3 loop is CAGRPFDRETQYF. CDR3 nucleotides: TGCGCCGGCAGACCCTTCGACAGGGAGACCCAGTACTTC.

The rearrangement uses TRBV10-3 and TRBJ2-5; 13 nucleotides align to TRBD2. Germline V CDR1 and CDR2: ENHRY, SYGVKD. The CDR3 loop spans 14 amino acids. V dropped 7 bases and J dropped 3; count of bases not matched to a gene: 2. This chain's CDR3 is CAIIGLAGEETQYF. DNA of the CDR3: TGTGCCATCATCGGACTAGCGGGAGAAGAGACCCAGTACTTC.

The V and J genes are TRBV15 and TRBJ1-2; 8 nucleotides agree with TRBD1. Trimming removed 3 bases from V and 8 bases from J; junction bases left unmatched: 8. Germline CDR1 reads LNHNV; CDR2 reads YYDKDF (reference sequence). This CDR3 has 14 residues. The CDR3 region is CATSRVRGPGGYTF. CDR3 DNA sequence: TGTGCCACCAGCAGGGTCAGGGGGCCGGGAGGCTACACCTTC.

This clonotype was counted at least ten times. V gene TRBV6-1 combines with J gene TRBJ1-4, with a weak D call TRBD1 (5 bases). Per the germline V gene, CDR1 is MNHNS and CDR2 is SASEGT. V gave up 6 bases and J gave up 4 bases, with 15 bases separating them. The length of the CDR3 is 15 residues. The CDR3, as DNA: TGTGCCAGCAGCCCGACTTGGGGACTTAATGAAAAACTGTTTTTT. Translated: CASSPTWGLNEKLFF.